The source of this TCR beta chain is a study of cytomegalovirus exposure and HLA in healthy donors (dated by TCRdb to between 2016 and 2019). Background for the entire study: The 500 to 700 repertoires of the first cohort and the approximately 130 validation repertoires were produced on the same platform, according to a later analysis. The study aimed to test whether cataloging public T cell receptors could reveal signatures of past pathogen exposure. In addition to the first cohort of several hundred subjects, a separate validation cohort of 130 or so different subjects was used. High-throughput TCR immunosequencing, statistical association of individual TCRs with disease status, and machine learning were combined to predict cytomegalovirus infection status. The study at large found these results: Across donors, most TCR sequences were observed very rarely, whereas some public TCRs were present in many individuals. The classifier was reported to diagnose cytomegalovirus status with high specificity and sensitivity in both the original and validation cohorts. In vitro tests confirmed that three of the cytomegalovirus-associated TCR beta chains recognize cytomegalovirus antigens. The authors suggested that the approach could potentially be extended to other disease states and immunological phenotypes. Of the cluster scores, roughly 95% were above 0 in a later analysis, which found that TCRs clustered in the first cohort also tended to co-occur in the approximately 130 validation repertoires. In the study, 150 to 200 TCR beta chains were listed as associated with cytomegalovirus. The validation cohort had no HLA typing available for a later analysis, so co-occurrence within that cohort was assessed over all 120 or so repertoires.

The donors were included in the validation cohort of 120 subjects, a group kept apart from the approximately 650-subject first cohort. Libraries were built with the immunoSEQ multiplex PCR assay. As for how the authors treated the data: To diagnose cytomegalovirus status from the catalog of TCR beta chain sequences, a statistical classification framework was built. TCRdb obtained this table from immuneACCESS and retained in-frame rearrangements with V and J assigned. These tables miss some clones; where compared with another copy, unresolved V genes account for less than half of the shortfall, and the remainder is unexplained. V and J calls and clone size are as listed in that table; D and trimming were resolved from the DNA. The sample includes 50,000 to 70,000 clones, with roughly 94% observed a single time. The top ten clonotypes cover approximately 6.4% of the sample. Trimming removed 8 bases from V and 7 bases from J; the gene matches leave 10 bases unexplained. From the cysteine up to the phenylalanine, the CDR3 has a length of 14 residues. Solely the CDR3 DNA is kept, with 42 bases framed from the first base. From the germline V gene, CDR1 is SNHLY and CDR2 is FYNNEI.

As to this clone: No cognate antigen has been identified for it. No base-level quality is on record; no much larger clone is a single base apart.

Sequencing input: PBMCs. The origin of this receptor is a woman under 30 in good health and CMV-seropositive. The chain is assembled from TRBV2 and TRBJ1-3; 8 middle bases align to TRBD1. The CDR3 is CASGGGGTGNTIYF. The sequenced DNA is TGTGCCAGCGGAGGGGGTGGGACAGGCAACACCATATATTTT.